A single sample gave rise to the 32 T cell receptor beta chains below, sequenced in a study of T-cell memory formation after mild COVID-19. TCRdb processed the 5' RACE reads anew with MiXCR; each CDR3 protein has one entry. Here the sample spans under 450,000 distinct CDR3 sequences, 14% being singletons. The sequencing sample was made of PBMCs or a T cell subset sorted from them (not recorded which). The receptors were sampled from a man aged 18-30 years who had mild COVID-19 (a few samples of this study predate the infection). Cell type and time point are not known.

The J gene is TRBJ2-5, the V gene TRBV11-2, with 8 positions matching TRBD1. There are 16 residues in the CDR3. Looked up from germline, CDR1 is SGHAT and CDR2 is FQNNGV. With V trimmed by 5 bases and J by 5 bases, 13 bases remained unmatched. The CDR3 here is CASSPGQGATGETQYF. The CDR3 coding sequence is TGTGCCAGCAGCCCAGGGCAGGGGGCAACGGGCGAGACCCAGTACTTC. Supplemented by reference TRBV11-2 and TRBJ2-5, the full variable domain reads EAGVAQSPRYKIIEKRQSVAFWCNPISGHATLYWYQQILGQGPKLLIQFQNNGVVDDSQLPKDRFSAERLKGVDSTLKIQPAKLEDSAVYLCASSPGQGATGETQYFGPGTRLLVL.

This clonotype was counted at least ten times. This chain connects TRBV14 to TRBJ2-3, with 12 positions matching TRBD2. This CDR3 is built from 18 residues. Germline CDR1 SGHDN, CDR2 FVKESK. The V segment lost 3 bases and the J segment 2 bases; nucleotides outside the gene matches: 9. CDR3 protein: CASSQRPGLAGTTDTQYF. Here the CDR3 DNA reads TGTGCCAGCAGCCAGCGCCCCGGACTAGCGGGGACCACAGATACGCAGTATTTT.

The V call is TRBV5-5, the J call TRBJ2-1; perhaps D is TRBD1 or TRBD2 (5 bases each). The V end lost 6 bases, the J end lost 9 bases, and 16 bases lay between the germline ends. Germline values: CDR1 SGHKS, CDR2 YYEKEE (reference sequence). The length of the CDR3 is 13 residues. The CDR3 region is CASKRDPTREQFF. The CDR3 nucleotides read TGTGCCAGCAAACGGGACCCTACACGTGAGCAGTTCTTC.

This clonotype was detected ten times or more. This chain connects TRBV20-1 to TRBJ2-1, with D possibly TRBD2 on 6 matching bases. V was shortened by 6 bases and J by 6 bases, with 12 bases between the two germline ends. Germline V gene sequence: CDR1 DFQATT, CDR2 SNEGSKA (reference sequence). The CDR3 extends over 12 amino acids. This CDR3 is CSAGPSANEQFF. The CDR3 nucleotides read TGCAGTGCCGGACCTAGCGCCAATGAGCAGTTCTTC.

The rearrangement joins TRBV12-3 or TRBV12-4 to TRBJ1-1; the D is unclear. This CDR3 has 14 amino acids. The V end was cut by 6 bases, the J end by 4 bases, with 15 bases between. As DNA, the CDR3 is TGTGCCAGCAGACTCTTAAGGGATTTCACTGAAGCTTTCTTT. Translated, it gives CASRLLRDFTEAFF.

This clonotype has just one count. V usage is TRBV6-2 or TRBV6-3 and J usage is TRBJ2-3; the D gene is possibly TRBD1 (6 bases). The CDR3 runs to 15 residues. The V and J ends lost 6 bases and 6 bases respectively, with 19 bases between them. Germline V lookup: CDR1 MNHEY, CDR2 SVGEGT. CDR3 region: CASRPRARGSDTQYF. DNA for the CDR3: TGTGCCAGCAGACCACGGGCCAGGGGCTCTGATACGCAGTATTTT.

This clonotype was observed a handful of times. The chain recombines TRBV7-9 with TRBJ1-5; D is unclear. V lost 5 bases and J 5 bases, leaving 13 bases between the germline ends. Germline V CDR1 and CDR2: SEHNR, FQNEAQ (reference sequence). This CDR3 has 14 amino acids. CDR3 region: CASSNSDGDQPQHF. CDR3 DNA: TGTGCCAGCAGCAACTCCGACGGGGATCAGCCCCAGCATTTT.

This clonotype was observed a few times. The J gene is TRBJ1-6, the V gene TRBV11-2, with 7 nucleotides matching TRBD1. V trimming: 7 bases; J trimming: 10 bases; junction bases outside the gene matches: 13. The germline gives CDR1 SGHAT, CDR2 FQNNGV. The CDR3 runs to 15 residues. CDR3 nucleotide sequence: TGTGCCAGCACCTCTATTACAGGGGACGGGTCACCCCTCCACTTT. It translates to CASTSITGDGSPLHF.

This clonotype was observed many times. The chain carries TRBV7-8 and TRBJ1-2, with a weak D call TRBD1 (5 bases). CDR1 and CDR2 (germline): SGHVS, FQNEAQ. Trimming left V 1 base short and J 0 bases short, with 9 bases between. The CDR3 contains 15 residues. The CDR3: CASSLGGWTNYGYTF. CDR3 bases: TGTGCCAGCAGCTTAGGGGGCTGGACTAACTATGGCTACACCTTC.

J is TRBJ2-7 and V is TRBV5-1; TRBD2 might be the D (5 bases). V was shortened by 3 bases and J by 7 bases, with 11 bases between the two germline ends. CDR3 length equals 12 residues. In germline, CDR1 is SGHRS, CDR2 YFSETQ. This chain's CDR3 is CASSSPPGEQYF. As DNA, the CDR3 is TGCGCCAGCAGCTCACCCCCGGGGGAGCAGTACTTC.

In regard to this clonotype: This sequence may be a read error, since a much larger clone differs from it by one base. This chain joins TRBV7-6 and TRBJ2-7; 8 bases align to TRBD2. CDR1 SGHVS and CDR2 FNYEAQ come from the germline V gene. The CDR3 is made up of 15 amino acids. The CDR3 is CASSLSGGASDEQYF. CDR3 nucleotide sequence: TGTGCCAGCAGCTTATCCGGGGGGGCCTCCGACGAGCAGTACTTC.

There are many counts of this clonotype. The gene calls are TRBV29-1 and TRBJ1-5; D not certain. This CDR3 spans 13 amino acids. Germline loops: CDR1 SQVTM, CDR2 ANQGSEA. Between the trimmed V and J ends, which lost 4 bases and 4 bases, there was a span of 11 bases. CDR3 in DNA: TGCAGCGTTGTCGGCAGTGAGAATCAGCCCCAGCATTTT. Its translation: CSVVGSENQPQHF.

The rearrangement uses TRBV2 and TRBJ2-3; D ambiguous. The CDR3 length is 15 residues. From germline, CDR1 is SNHLY and CDR2 FYNNEI. V gave up 3 bases and J gave up 2 bases, with 12 bases separating them. The CDR3 nucleotides are TGTGCCAGCAGTGATGGGGTGGCGATCACAGATACGCAGTATTTT. The encoded protein is CASSDGVAITDTQYF.

This clonotype was observed a few times. The rearrangement joins TRBV19 to TRBJ2-7; D gene ambiguous. Germline CDR1 and CDR2: LNHDA and SQIVND (reference sequence). The CDR3 extends over 13 amino acids. Trimming pared 8 bases from V and 6 bases from J, leaving 17 bases between. CDR3 in amino acids: CASRQSVVGEQYF. DNA for the CDR3: TGTGCCAGTCGCCAATCGGTGGTCGGCGAGCAGTACTTC.

V is TRBV20-1 and J is TRBJ1-6; 9 nucleotides line up with TRBD1. The V segment lost 3 bases and the J segment 9 bases; nucleotides outside the gene matches: 9. The length of the CDR3 is 15 residues. CDR1 DFQATT and CDR2 SNEGSKA come from the germline V gene (reference sequence). The DNA of the CDR3 is TGCAGTGCTAGGGACAGGGGAATTTGGGGTTCACCCCTCCACTTT. As protein: CSARDRGIWGSPLHF.

This sequence joins TRBV18 and TRBJ2-1, with 10 bases lining up with TRBD1. The germline V gene encodes CDR1 KGHSH and CDR2 LQKENI. Losses at the gene ends were 5 bases for V and 8 bases for J; bases not matched to a gene: 9. The CDR3 runs to 15 residues. This CDR3 reads CASSKGQGFVHEQFF. The CDR3, as DNA: TGTGCCAGCTCAAAGGGACAGGGGTTTGTCCATGAGCAGTTCTTC.

The CDR3 region is CASSPGTGDTDTQYF. For the CDR3, the DNA is TGTGCCAGCAGCCCCGGGACTGGAGACACAGATACGCAGTATTTT. The V gene is TRBV4-2, the J gene TRBJ2-3; a possible D gene is TRBD2 (6 bases). The CDR3 has 15 residues. Germline V gives CDR1 LGHNA, CDR2 YNFKEQ. Trimming took 4 bases from V and 2 from J, leaving 13 bases between them.

The chain uses TRBV5-1 and TRBJ2-3, with TRBD2 identical over 8 bases. V lost 0 bases to trimming and J lost 4 bases; unmatched junction nucleotides: 10. Germline V gene sequence: CDR1 SGHRS, CDR2 YFSETQ. The CDR3 runs 17 residues. The CDR3 DNA follows: TGCGCCAGCAGCTTGGCGGGGTCTAGCGGGTCTTCAGATACGCAGTATTTT. Its translation is CASSLAGSSGSSDTQYF.

This clonotype was detected a few times. The V call is TRBV24-1, the J call TRBJ2-3; 9 bases agree with TRBD2. Germline V CDR1 and CDR2: KGHDR, SFDVKD. This CDR3 has 15 residues. V was clipped by 4 bases and J by 2 bases; unmatched bases: 3. The DNA of the CDR3 is TGTGCCACCAGTGAGCGGGGGGGCGTCACAGATACGCAGTATTTT. Protein sequence: CATSERGGVTDTQYF.

This clonotype was seen a few times. This chain connects TRBV20-1 to TRBJ2-7, with D perhaps given as TRBD1 or TRBD2 (7 bases each). Trimming cost V 1 base and J 6 bases, with 16 bases left between them. This CDR3 has 14 amino acids. From germline, CDR1 is DFQATT and CDR2 SNEGSKA (reference sequence). The chain's CDR3 is CSARGQGERGEQYV. The CDR3, as DNA: TGCAGTGCTAGAGGGCAGGGGGAGCGGGGCGAGCAGTACGTC.

The chain employs TRBV2 and TRBJ2-1, with D perhaps TRBD1 (5 bases). Trimming stripped 6 bases from V and 15 bases from J, with 18 bases between. This CDR3 is 12 amino acids long. Germline V CDR1 and CDR2: SNHLY, FYNNEI. The CDR3 DNA reads TGTGCCAGCAGGACAGACGACAGTTTCCGGTTCTTC. It encodes CASRTDDSFRFF. Supplemented by reference TRBV2 and TRBJ2-1, the full variable domain reads EPEVTQTPSHQVTQMGQEVILRCVPISNHLYFYWYRQILGQKVEFLVSFYNNEISEKSEIFDDQFSVERPDGSNFTLKIRSTKLEDSAMYFCASRTDDSFRFFGPGTRLTVL.

This clonotype has only a few counts. V is TRBV20-1 and J is TRBJ2-7; 8 nucleotides match TRBD1. This CDR3 contains 13 residues. The ends lost 2 bases at V and 4 bases at J; junction bases unmatched: 4. Germline V gene lookup returns CDR1 DFQATT and CDR2 SNEGSKA (reference sequence). CDR3 region: CSARIQGEYEQYV. The CDR3 DNA reads TGCAGTGCTAGAATACAGGGGGAGTACGAGCAGTACGTC.

The chain combines TRBV20-1 with TRBJ2-2; D may be TRBD1 or TRBD2 (5 bases each). The germline V gene encodes CDR1 DFQATT and CDR2 SNEGSKA (reference sequence). V dropped 0 bases and J dropped 6 bases, with 8 bases sitting between them. CDR3 length: 13 amino acids. The CDR3 sequence: CSARDGTAGELFF. The DNA of the CDR3 is TGCAGTGCTAGAGATGGGACCGCCGGGGAGCTGTTTTTT.

This clonotype has at least ten counts. The CDR3 bases are TGTGCCAGCAGCTTAGGACGCGGGGGGGTCCCTGAGCAGTTCTTC. Its translation: CASSLGRGGVPEQFF. This rearrangement joins TRBV7-9 to TRBJ2-1; 9 nucleotides line up with TRBD2. CDR3 size: 15 residues. The V gene's germline CDR1 is SEHNR and CDR2 FQNEAQ (reference sequence). Unmatched junction bases numbered 7, after V lost 1 base and J lost 9 bases.

This clonotype has a handful of counts. CDR3 region: CASCAGQQNTEAFF. Here the CDR3 DNA reads TGTGCCAGCTGCGCGGGACAACAGAACACTGAAGCTTTCTTT. V and J are TRBV14 and TRBJ1-1; TRBD1 might be the D (6 bases). The V gene lost 8 bases and the J gene lost 1 base, with 14 bases spanning the gap. Germline CDR1 is SGHDN and CDR2 is FVKESK. The CDR3 has 14 residues.

The rearrangement links TRBV2 to TRBJ2-7; D is perhaps TRBD2 (5 bases). The germline CDR1 and CDR2 sequences are SNHLY and FYNNEI. V was trimmed by 9 bases and J by 7 bases, leaving 25 bases between them. The CDR3 has 15 residues. The CDR3 loop is CARRAPLAREFEQYF. In DNA, the CDR3 is TGTGCCAGGAGGGCTCCCTTGGCCCGAGAGTTTGAGCAGTACTTC. The whole variable domain, remainder taken from reference TRBV2 and TRBJ2-7, is EPEVTQTPSHQVTQMGQEVILRCVPISNHLYFYWYRQILGQKVEFLVSFYNNEISEKSEIFDDQFSVERPDGSNFTLKIRSTKLEDSAMYFCARRAPLAREFEQYFGPGTRLTVT.

This chain links TRBV12-3 or TRBV12-4 with TRBJ1-3; D gene ambiguous. With 1 base removed from V and 2 bases from J, the gap between germline ends came to 9 bases. The CDR3 length is 15 residues. The CDR3 region is CASSLVRAPGNTIYF. In DNA form, the CDR3 reads TGTGCCAGCAGTTTAGTACGGGCACCTGGAAACACCATATATTTT.

There are a few counts of this clonotype. This rearrangement joins TRBV20-1 to TRBJ2-3, with TRBD1 matching 9 bases. CDR3 length equals 15 residues. Trimming took 0 bases from V and 1 from J; bases not matched to a gene: 2. Germline CDR1 reads DFQATT; CDR2 reads SNEGSKA (reference sequence). The CDR3 DNA is TGCAGTGCTAGAGATAGGACAGGGGGCACAGATACGCAGTATTTT. Translated: CSARDRTGGTDTQYF.

A few counts support this clonotype. The rearrangement links TRBV5-5 to TRBJ1-5; no definite D call. Germline assignment: CDR1 SGHKS and CDR2 YYEKEE (reference sequence). This CDR3 spans 13 amino acids. V lost 0 bases, J lost 2 bases, and 3 bases lay in between. The DNA of the CDR3 is TGTGCCAGCAGCTTGGTTCGCAATCAGCCCCAGCATTTT. This codes for CASSLVRNQPQHF.

This clonotype turned up a few times. This chain links TRBV7-2 with TRBJ2-7; 7 nucleotides match TRBD2. Trimming at V came to 4 bases and at J to 2 bases, leaving 11 bases not matched to a gene. Germline V gene sequence: CDR1 SGHTA, CDR2 FQGNSA. The CDR3 consists of 16 residues. CDR3 loop: CASSSRPGTKAYEQYF. The CDR3 DNA sequence: TGTGCCAGCAGCTCACGTCCCGGGACTAAGGCCTACGAGCAGTACTTC.

This clonotype was observed a few times. The chain's CDR3 is CASIRGGTDTQYF. The CDR3 nucleotides are TGTGCCAGCATTCGCGGGGGCACAGATACGCAGTATTTT. This sequence joins TRBV2 and TRBJ2-3; possible D gene TRBD2, 6 bases. CDR1 SNHLY and CDR2 FYNNEI come from the germline V gene. The V and J ends lost 7 bases and 1 base respectively, with 9 bases between them. The CDR3 runs to 13 residues.

At least ten counts were recorded for this clonotype. The chain couples TRBV7-6 to TRBJ1-5, with 7 positions matching TRBD1. The CDR3 length is 14 residues. Trimming at V came to 5 bases and at J to 5 bases, leaving 6 bases not matched to a gene. In germline, CDR1 is SGHVS, CDR2 FNYEAQ. CDR3 residues: CASSPSTGYQPQHF. The CDR3 DNA is TGTGCCAGCAGCCCCTCGACAGGGTATCAGCCCCAGCATTTT.